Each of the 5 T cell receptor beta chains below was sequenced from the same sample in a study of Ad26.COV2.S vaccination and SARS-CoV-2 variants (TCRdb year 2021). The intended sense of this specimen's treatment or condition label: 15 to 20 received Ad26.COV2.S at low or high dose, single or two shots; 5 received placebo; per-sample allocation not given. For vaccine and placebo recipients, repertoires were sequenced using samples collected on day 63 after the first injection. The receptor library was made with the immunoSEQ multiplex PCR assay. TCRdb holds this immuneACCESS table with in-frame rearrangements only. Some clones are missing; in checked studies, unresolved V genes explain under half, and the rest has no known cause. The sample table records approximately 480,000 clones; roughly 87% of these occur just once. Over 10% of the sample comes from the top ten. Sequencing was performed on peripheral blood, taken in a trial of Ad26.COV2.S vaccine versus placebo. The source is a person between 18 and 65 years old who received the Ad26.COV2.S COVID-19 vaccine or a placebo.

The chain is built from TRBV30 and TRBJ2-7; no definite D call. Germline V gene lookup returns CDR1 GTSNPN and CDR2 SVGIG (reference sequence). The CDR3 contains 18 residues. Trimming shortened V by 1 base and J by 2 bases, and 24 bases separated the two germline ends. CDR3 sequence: CAWSATDSWVPNPYEQYF. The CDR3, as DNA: TGTGCCTGGAGTGCCACGGATTCTTGGGTCCCGAACCCCTACGAGCAGTACTTC.

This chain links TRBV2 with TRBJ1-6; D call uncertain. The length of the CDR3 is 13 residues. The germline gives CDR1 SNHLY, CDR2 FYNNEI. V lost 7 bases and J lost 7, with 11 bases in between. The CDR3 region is CASTILNNSPLHF. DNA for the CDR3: TGTGCCAGCACCATACTGAACAATTCACCCCTCCACTTT.

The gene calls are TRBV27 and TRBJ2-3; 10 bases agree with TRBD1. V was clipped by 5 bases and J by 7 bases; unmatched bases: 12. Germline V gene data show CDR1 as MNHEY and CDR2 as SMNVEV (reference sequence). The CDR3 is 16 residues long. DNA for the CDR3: TGTGCCAGCAGTATAGGTACCGGGACAGGGGAACATACGCAGTATTTT. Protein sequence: CASSIGTGTGEHTQYF.

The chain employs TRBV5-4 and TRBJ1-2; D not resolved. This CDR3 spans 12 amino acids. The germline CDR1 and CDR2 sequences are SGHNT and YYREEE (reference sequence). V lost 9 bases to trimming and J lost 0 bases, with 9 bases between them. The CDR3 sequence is CATKGANYGYTF. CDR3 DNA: TGTGCCACCAAAGGAGCTAACTATGGCTACACCTTC.

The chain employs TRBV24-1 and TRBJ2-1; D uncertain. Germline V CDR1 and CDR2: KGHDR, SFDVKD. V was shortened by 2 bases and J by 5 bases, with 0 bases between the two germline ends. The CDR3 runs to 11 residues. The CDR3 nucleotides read TGTGCCACCAGTGATTACAATGAGCAGTTCTTC. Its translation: CATSDYNEQFF.